A selection of T cell receptor beta chains follows, all from one sample in a study of T cell repertoires in cytomegalovirus infection. TCRdb re-called the reads with MiXCR, one entry per CDR3 protein. The table lists roughly 180,000 distinct CDR3 sequences, 15% to 20% of them singletons. Sequencing was carried out using CD8+ T cells from PBMCs. The receptor set was obtained from a human donor in good health (CMV status not recorded). Some clones in this sample may be carry-over from other donors' samples. CDR3s include the opening cysteine and the closing phenylalanine or tryptophan. A D gene is named only where the DNA matches it firmly. Rows may omit the clone size; those that give it use once, few, many or a size class.

TRBJ2-7 TRBV7-2 few TRBD1 CASSLVPGQGIEQYF
TRBJ2-3 TRBV7-8 few - CASSLAGQGWTDTQYF
TRBJ1-1 TRBV7-9 - - CASSGAGTAYLNTEAFF
TRBJ2-2 TRBV6-2/TRBV6-3 - - CACKGQEVAGELFF
TRBJ2-7 TRBV7-9 - - CASSSYRVSYEQYF
TRBJ2-7 TRBV12-3/TRBV12-4 few - CASSTLTGQLDEQYF
TRBJ1-5 TRBV12-3/TRBV12-4 - - CASSLRFDHQPQHF
TRBJ2-3 TRBV27 - - CASAHDLGTDTQYF
TRBJ1-2 TRBV20-1 few - CSARDGDQPGPDGYTF
TRBJ1-2 TRBV28 few - CASSGTSGTRGYTF
TRBJ2-5 TRBV12-3/TRBV12-4 few TRBD1 CASSTGTGVGETQYF
TRBJ1-2 TRBV6-5 - TRBD1 CARSYSAEDRVQGYTF
TRBJ1-1 TRBV5-1 once - CASTYGTEAFF
TRBJ2-4 TRBV6-2/TRBV6-3 few - CASSYGQLLAKNIQYF
TRBJ2-7 TRBV7-6 few TRBD1 CASSPRPGQGFLYEQYF
TRBJ1-1 TRBV10-3 - TRBD1 CAISATGGANTEAFF
TRBJ2-5 TRBV19 few - CASSRVADFYQETQYF